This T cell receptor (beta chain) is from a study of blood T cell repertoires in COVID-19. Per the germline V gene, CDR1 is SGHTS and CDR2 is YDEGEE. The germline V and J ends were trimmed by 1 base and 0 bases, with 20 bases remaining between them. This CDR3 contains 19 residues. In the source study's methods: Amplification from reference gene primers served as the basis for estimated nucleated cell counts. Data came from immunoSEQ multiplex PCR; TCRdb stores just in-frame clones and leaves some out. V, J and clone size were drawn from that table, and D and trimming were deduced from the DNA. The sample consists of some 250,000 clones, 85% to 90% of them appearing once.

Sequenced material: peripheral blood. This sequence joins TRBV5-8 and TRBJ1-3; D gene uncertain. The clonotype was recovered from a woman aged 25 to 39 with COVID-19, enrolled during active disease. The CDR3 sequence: CASSLRPIVRRSSGNTIYF. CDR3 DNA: TGTGCCAGCAGCTTGAGGCCTATTGTCCGGAGGAGCTCTGGAAACACCATATATTTT.